These 16 T cell receptor beta chains were all obtained from the same sample, sequenced in a study of molecular identifiers for immune sequencing clone quantification. TCRdb recomputed calls from the PCR reads with MiXCR, one row per CDR3 protein. The sample carries over 600,000 distinct CDR3 sequences, just under 20% recorded once. Sequencing input: naive CD8+ T cells from blood, with Jurkat cell RNA spiked in. Specified subset: FACS-sorted CD8+CD4-CCR7+CD45RA+ naive T cells. The receptors stem from a human donor in good health. Some libraries in this study had Jurkat cell RNA spiked in.

This clonotype has just a few counts. This chain joins TRBV27 and TRBJ2-1; D possibly uses TRBD1 or TRBD2 (6 bases each). V was shortened by 5 bases and J by 3 bases, with 17 bases between the two germline ends. CDR3 length: 16 residues. In germline, CDR1 is MNHEY, CDR2 SMNVEV (reference sequence). CDR3 DNA: TGTGCCAGCAGTCTCGCTACGGGGGCCCTCTACAATGAGCAGTTCTTC. Residues: CASSLATGALYNEQFF.

This clonotype came up many times. In DNA form, the CDR3 reads TGTGCCAGTGGTAGCGGGAGCCAAGAGACCCAGTACTTC. Residues: CASGSGSQETQYF. The rearrangement links TRBV9 to TRBJ2-5; TRBD2 agrees at 9 bases. The CDR3 has 13 amino acids. Germline values: CDR1 SGDLS, CDR2 YYNGEE. The V segment lost 8 bases and the J segment 1 base; nucleotides outside the gene matches: 3. Together with reference TRBV9 and TRBJ2-5, the CDR3 gives the full variable domain: DSGVTQTPKHLITATGQRVTLRCSPRSGDLSVYWYQQSLDQGLQFLIQYYNGEERAKGNILERFSAQQFPDLHSELNLSSLELGDSALYFCASGSGSQETQYFGPGTRLLVL.

This clonotype was recorded a few times. This sequence joins TRBV3-1 and TRBJ2-5, with TRBD2 as a possible D gene (6 bases). Germline lookup yields CDR1 LGHDT and CDR2 YNNKEL (reference sequence). The CDR3 is 15 residues long. V gave up 4 bases and J gave up 7 bases, with 19 bases separating them. The CDR3 DNA sequence: TGTGCCAGCAGCCCCCTCCGCTACAGTAGCGGGACCCAGTACTTC. Encoded protein: CASSPLRYSSGTQYF.

Comment on this clonotype: A read error may be the cause here, since a much bigger clone is one base away. This chain joins TRBV2 and TRBJ2-6; possibly TRBD1 for D (5 bases). CDR3 length equals 16 residues. CDR1 and CDR2 from the germline V gene are SNHLY and FYNNEI. The CDR3 DNA reads TGTGCCAGCGGTGACAGTCCATCCTCTGGGGCCAACGTCCTGACTTTC. Encoded protein: CASGDSPSSGANVLTF. The entire variable domain, with the rest obtained from reference TRBV2 and TRBJ2-6, is as follows: EPEVTQTPSHQVTQMGQEVILRCVPISNHLYFYWYRQILGQKVEFLVSFYNNEISEKSEIFDDQFSVERPDGSNFTLKIRSTKLEDSAMYFCASGDSPSSGANVLTFGAGSRLTVL.

This clonotype has more than one count but fewer than ten. The CDR3 DNA is TGTGCCAGCAGTCCCGCCGGGACCCTACCAGAAAAACTGTTTTTT. This codes for CASSPAGTLPEKLFF. The chain recombines TRBV27 with TRBJ1-4; perhaps TRBD1 as D (5 bases). V was cut by 5 bases and J by 8 bases, with 18 bases left in between. CDR3 length: 15 amino acids. The germline gives CDR1 MNHEY, CDR2 SMNVEV (reference sequence).

J is TRBJ1-1 and V is TRBV7-9, with TRBD1 as a possible D gene (5 bases). V was trimmed by 7 bases and J by 10 bases, leaving 13 bases between them. The V gene's germline CDR1 is SEHNR and CDR2 FQNEAQ (reference sequence). The CDR3 is 11 amino acids. The chain's CDR3 is CASTPGTRAFF. The CDR3 nucleotides read TGTGCCAGCACCCCGGGGACGAGAGCTTTCTTT.

The table lists this clonotype with many counts. The V gene is TRBV6-6, the J gene TRBJ2-7; TRBD2 agrees at 7 bases. CDR1 is MNHNY and CDR2 is SVGAGI in the germline V gene (reference sequence). This CDR3 has 15 amino acids. The trim removed 2 bases at V and 0 bases at J, leaving 4 bases unmatched. The CDR3 DNA reads as TGTGCCAGCAGTTACCGCGGGGGAAGCTCCTACGAGCAGTACTTC. This translates into CASSYRGGSSYEQYF.

The V and J genes are TRBV7-6 and TRBJ2-7, with D tentatively TRBD1 or TRBD2 (6 bases each). The germline V and J ends were trimmed by 8 bases and 4 bases, with 21 bases remaining between them. The V gene's germline CDR1 is SGHVS and CDR2 FNYEAQ. CDR3 length equals 15 residues. The CDR3 DNA sequence: TGTGCCAGCTCCTTGGGGGGCGTCGCTTCTTACGAGCAGTACTTC. As protein: CASSLGGVASYEQYF. The full variable domain, completed using reference TRBV7-6 and TRBJ2-7, is GAGVSQSPRYKVTKRGQDVALRCDPISGHVSLYWYRQALGQGPEFLTYFNYEAQQDKSGLPNDRFSAERPEGSISTLTIQRTEQRDSAMYRCASSLGGVASYEQYFGPGTRLTVT.

There are many counts of this clonotype. The chain has TRBV12-5 and TRBJ2-3; 7 bases are shared with TRBD1. The V segment lost 4 bases and the J segment 1 base; nucleotides outside the gene matches: 8. Germline values: CDR1 LGHNT, CDR2 FRNRAP. The CDR3 consists of 16 residues. The CDR3 here is CASGSLLTGGTDTQYF. The CDR3 DNA reads as TGTGCTAGTGGTTCCTTGTTAACAGGGGGCACAGATACGCAGTATTTT.

This clonotype was seen repeatedly, ten times or more. The chain combines TRBV12-3 or TRBV12-4 with TRBJ1-5; 7 bases map to TRBD1. J was trimmed by 5 bases and V by 2 bases; bases with no gene match: 6. CDR3 size: 15 residues. The CDR3: CASSLWGGGDQPQHF. CDR3 sequence (DNA): TGTGCCAGCAGTTTATGGGGAGGGGGCGATCAGCCCCAGCATTTT.

Points on this clonotype: The conserved phenylalanine or tryptophan is not found at the CDR3 terminus, so this likely reflects a read error. The chain has TRBV4-2 and TRBJ2-7; a weak D match, TRBD2 (6 bases). The CDR3 is 14 residues long. The germline gives CDR1 LGHNA, CDR2 YNFKEQ. V dropped 2 bases and J dropped 9 bases, with 17 bases sitting between them. The CDR3 sequence: CASSQLRETNAQYL. The CDR3 nucleotides read TGTGCCAGCAGCCAACTACGGGAGACTAACGCGCAGTACCTC.

This clonotype was found many times. The CDR3 DNA reads as TGTGCCAGCAGCTTGGGCTCATCGGATACGCAGTATTTT. It specifies CASSLGSSDTQYF. The chain links TRBV5-6 to TRBJ2-3; D gene ambiguous. CDR1 and CDR2 from the germline V gene are SGHDT and YYEEEE. V was pared by 0 bases and J by 6 bases, with 8 bases between. The CDR3 runs 13 residues.

This clonotype was counted ten times or more. The rearrangement links TRBV28 to TRBJ2-2, with TRBD2 identical over 10 bases. The CDR3 loop spans 16 amino acids. Per germline, CDR1 MDHEN and CDR2 SYDVKM. V dropped 6 bases and J dropped 3; count of bases not matched to a gene: 7. CDR3 DNA: TGTGCCAGCAGGGAGTTAGCGGGAGGCTACACCGGGGAGCTGTTTTTT. Protein: CASRELAGGYTGELFF.

About this clonotype: At one of its ends the junction is not consistent with the germline gene, which may arise from a read error. The J gene is TRBJ2-1, the V gene TRBV27; D is possibly TRBD1 (6 bases). Germline V gene data show CDR1 as MNHEY and CDR2 as SMNVEV (reference sequence). CDR3 length: 14 residues. The CDR3 coding sequence is TGTGCCAGCAGTTTAATAGGGGGAGACAATGGGCAGTTCTTC. Translated: CASSLIGGDNGQFF.

Notes on this clonotype: This sequence may be a read error, since a much larger clone differs from it by one base. The gene calls are TRBV5-6 and TRBJ2-7; D is undetermined. Germline CDR1 and CDR2: SGHDT and YYEEEE. The CDR3 consists of 11 residues. CDR3 coding DNA: TGTGCCAGCAGTTCCCGATCTGAGCAGTGCTTC. It yields the protein CASSSRSEQCF. Complete variable domain (other parts from reference TRBV5-6 and TRBJ2-7): DAGVTQSPTHLIKTRGQQVTLRCSPKSGHDTVSWYQQALGQGPQFIFQYYEEEERQRGNFPDRFSGHQFPNYSSELNVNALLLGDSALYLCASSSRSEQCFGPGTRLTVT.

This clonotype was seen at least ten times. The chain uses TRBV11-3 and TRBJ2-3, with a possible D match to TRBD1 (5 bases). V was trimmed by 0 bases and J by 1 base, leaving 11 bases between them. The CDR3 length is 16 residues. Germline values: CDR1 SGHNT, CDR2 YENEEA. The CDR3 DNA is TGTGCCAGCAGCTTAGATCCGAAAGGGGGCACAGATACGCAGTATTTT. Translated, it gives CASSLDPKGGTDTQYF. Supplemented by reference TRBV11-3 and TRBJ2-3, the full variable domain reads EAGVVQSPRYKIIEKKQPVAFWCNPISGHNTLYWYLQNLGQGPELLIRYENEEAVDDSQLPKDRFSAERLKGVDSTLKIQPAELGDSAVYLCASSLDPKGGTDTQYFGPGTRLTVL.